The source of this T cell receptor beta chain is a study of T cell responses to AZD1222 COVID-19 vaccine (dated by TCRdb to 2020 to 2022). In terms of the full investigation: TCR sequencing covered fewer than 250 trial participants: 207 given two doses of AZD1222 and around 26 given two doses of MenACWY control vaccine. Trial participants were enrolled by age into 18-55, 56-69 and 70-plus year subgroups, with about 150, 27 and 61 TCR-sequenced participants respectively. The study at large found these results: Because no day 14 peak-response samples were available, the repertoires could be characterized only after the peak T cell response. Epitopes outside the regions mutated in the B.1.351 and B.1.1.7 variants were reportedly recognized by nearly half of the unique spike-specific TCRs. Conclusions about previously exposed vaccinees are limited, since just five to seven AZD1222 recipients were seropositive for SARS-CoV-2 at baseline. Most participants were white British and females outnumbered males, and the authors suggested that clonal diversity may have been underestimated. In the small 56-69-year group, the increase in depth fell short of significance, most likely because of low power. Vaccine-associated CD4 TCRs spanned the whole spike protein, with dominant responses in regions 160-218 and 743-854. After two AZD1222 doses, both the breadth and the depth of spike-specific TCRs were significantly higher than at day 0 and than in MenACWY recipients.

On this clone itself: The antigen this receptor binds is unknown. Base qualities are missing; no much larger clone stands one base away.

The CDR3 regions of human TCRbeta chains were subjected to immunosequencing. Per the original workflow: Repertoire TCRs were matched against a reference library of SARS-CoV-2-specific TCRs generated with the MIRA antigen-specificity platform. Breadth meant the fraction of unique TCRs that were SARS-CoV-2-associated, whereas depth meant the fraction of total T cells that were SARS-CoV-2-associated. Each spike-specific TCR was assigned to its reactive spike region and to a CD4 or CD8 class using the MIRA data. Log10-transformed breadth and depth values were compared by one-way ANOVA with Sidak's multiple comparisons tests. Entries here come from immuneACCESS through TCRdb and include only in-frame sequences with V and J called. Some clones fail to appear in such tables; in the studies checked, an unresolved V gene covers under half of the shortfall, and the cause of the remainder is unknown. V, J and clone size are those of that table, while D and trimming were read from the DNA. This sample is represented by some 150,000 clones; around 85% of them were singletons. Of the sample, 4.5% to 6% falls within the top ten clones.

V lost 2 bases and J lost 1 base; the stretch between them is 12 bases long. The CDR3 sequence holds 15 residues, the cysteine and phenylalanine included. Just the 45-base CDR3 DNA is kept, in frame starting at base 1. Taken from the germline V gene, the CDR1 and CDR2 loops are SGHRS and YFSETQ. What this sample's time point label stands for: baseline before first vaccination. The treatment or condition label of this sample denotes: meningococcal conjugate vaccine given as trial control. Samples from vaccinated people were obtained from the UK trials COV001 and COV002, which included a single-blind randomized controlled phase 2/3 trial of AZD1222 (ChAdOx1 nCoV-19) in healthy adults. For TCRbeta chain sequencing, PBMC samples from trial participants were taken at day 0 and at day 28 after the second dose.

The TCR sequence derives from an adult in good health. Specimen: peripheral blood, collected on day 0 of MenACWY control vaccination. The V gene is TRBV5-1 and the J gene is TRBJ2-5; no D gene call is confident. The nucleotide sequence reads as follows: TGCGCCAGCAGCTTAAGGGCCGTAGGCCAAGAGACCCAGTACTTC. This translates into CASSLRAVGQETQYF.